This TCR beta chain was documented in a study of cytomegalovirus exposure and HLA in healthy donors. This PCR relied on a set of 60 Vbeta primers and 13 Jbeta primers. Clones were sequenced by immunoSEQ multiplex PCR, and TCRdb holds only the in-frame ones, with some missing. Of 120,000 or so clones in the sample, over 50% were seen once. In the case of this clone: Antigen unknown.

Study results and caveats: The later analysis indicated that the majority of CMV-associated TCR beta chains appeared HLA-restricted.

What was sequenced was PBMCs. This receptor was taken from a woman aged 40 to 50 in good health and CMV-seropositive.

The CDR3 loop reads CASSPLGQGANTIYF. CDR3 DNA: TGTGCCAGCTCACCACTAGGACAGGGGGCGAACACCATATATTTT. The chain employs TRBV18 and TRBJ1-3; TRBD1 agrees at 11 bases. The V and J ends lost 1 base and 7 bases, in that order; junction bases with no gene match: 3. Looked up from germline, CDR1 is KGHSH and CDR2 is LQKENI. The CDR3 loop spans 15 amino acids.